These 20 T cell receptor beta chains came from one sample sequenced in a study of shared clonotypes between healthy human individuals. The method was immunoSEQ multiplex PCR; TCRdb's version includes in-frame clones alone and lacks a portion of them. The sample shows approximately 2,000,000 clones, just under 95% of them seen only once. Sequences were obtained from naive CD4+ T cells from PBMCs. Specified subset: CD45RA+ positively selected. These receptors originate from a man in his late teens or twenties in good health. Some clones in this sample may be carry-over from other donors' samples.

The rearrangement uses TRBV7-3 and TRBJ1-1; weak D call: TRBD1 (5 bases). In germline, CDR1 is SGHTA, CDR2 FQGTGA. The CDR3 runs 15 residues. V was clipped by 8 bases and J by 1 base, with 17 bases between them. Here the CDR3 DNA reads TGTGCCAGCGGTGTACGTCCGGGGGGGAACACTGAAGCTTTCTTT. It encodes CASGVRPGGNTEAFF.

Remarks on this clone: The sample holds other DNA sequences that translate to the same CDR3. Here the CDR3 DNA reads TGTGCCAGCAGCGCGGGACAGGCTCAAGAGACCCAGTACTTC. Protein: CASSAGQAQETQYF. V and J are TRBV9 and TRBJ2-5; 8 nucleotides line up with TRBD1. V dropped 3 bases and J dropped 2; count of bases not matched to a gene: 3. Germline lookup yields CDR1 SGDLS and CDR2 YYNGEE. This CDR3 comprises 14 residues.

A few counts support this clone. This sequence joins TRBV4-2 and TRBJ1-3; 11 bases are a match to TRBD1. The J segment lost 8 bases and the V segment lost 3 bases, leaving 3 bases of the junction unmatched. There are 14 residues in the CDR3. CDR1 LGHNA and CDR2 YNFKEQ come from the germline V gene. The CDR3 coding sequence is TGTGCCAGCAGCCAGGGACAGGGGGTAGACACCATATATTTT. Translation: CASSQGQGVDTIYF.

V is TRBV18 and J is TRBJ2-5; TRBD1 matches at 9 bases. The CDR3 totals 15 residues. The trim removed 4 bases at V and 3 bases at J, leaving 6 bases unmatched. Germline V gene sequence: CDR1 KGHSH, CDR2 LQKENI. The CDR3 sequence is CASSLIQGAKETQYF. The CDR3 DNA sequence: TGTGCCAGCTCACTTATACAGGGGGCTAAAGAGACCCAGTACTTC.

The chain is built from TRBV4-1 and TRBJ2-7; 12 bases fit TRBD2. The CDR3 covers 18 residues. With 2 bases clipped from V and 4 bases from J, the junction kept 12 bases outside the gene matches. From germline, CDR1 is MGHRA and CDR2 YSYEKL. CDR3 protein: CASSQRLLAGGTEYEQYF. The CDR3 bases are TGCGCCAGCAGCCAACGCCTACTAGCGGGAGGAACTGAGTACGAGCAGTACTTC.

The V call is TRBV5-1, the J call TRBJ2-7, with D possibly matching TRBD1 (5 bases). Trimming removed 3 bases at V and 0 bases at J, with 10 bases between. Germline CDR1 and CDR2: SGHRS and YFSETQ. CDR3 size: 14 residues. CDR3 coding DNA: TGCGCCAGCAGCTGGACATCAAGCTCCTACGAGCAGTACTTC. Translated, it gives CASSWTSSSYEQYF.

The chain uses TRBV27 and TRBJ2-1; 10 nucleotides align to TRBD2. Trimming removed 6 bases from V and 3 bases from J; junction bases left unmatched: 2. The CDR3 extends over 14 amino acids. Germline assignment: CDR1 MNHEY and CDR2 SMNVEV (reference sequence). The CDR3 spells CASRLAGIYNEQFF. CDR3 in DNA: TGTGCCAGCAGACTAGCGGGAATCTACAATGAGCAGTTCTTC.

The rearrangement uses TRBV9 and TRBJ2-3; 10 nucleotides align to TRBD2. The CDR3 consists of 16 residues. V gave up 1 base and J gave up 10 bases; unmatched junction bases: 12. Germline assignment: CDR1 SGDLS and CDR2 YYNGEE. CDR3 loop: CASSVTGASGSPSQYF. Written as DNA, the CDR3 is TGTGCCAGCAGCGTAACTGGGGCTAGCGGGAGCCCGTCGCAGTATTTT.

The CDR3 spells CASSRATTNEQFF. The CDR3 DNA follows: TGTGCCAGCAGTAGAGCGACGACCAATGAGCAGTTCTTC. The chain recombines TRBV6-6 with TRBJ2-1, with D uncertain. This CDR3 spans 13 amino acids. Germline V CDR1 and CDR2: MNHNY, SVGAGI (reference sequence). The germline V and J ends were trimmed by 5 bases and 6 bases, with 11 bases remaining between them.

To note about this clone: Other nucleotide sequences in the sample specify the same CDR3. This sequence joins TRBV7-2 and TRBJ1-1, with 7 nucleotides matching TRBD1. The CDR3 contains 14 residues. Looked up from germline, CDR1 is SGHTA and CDR2 is FQGNSA. V lost 6 bases and J lost 2; bases outside the gene matches: 6. Here the CDR3 DNA reads TGTGCCAGCAGTCCGGGGACAGCCAACACTGAAGCTTTCTTT. It translates to CASSPGTANTEAFF.

This sequence joins TRBV6-5 and TRBJ1-5, with no clear D. The V and J ends lost 7 bases and 4 bases respectively, with 11 bases between them. Germline values: CDR1 MNHEY, CDR2 SVGAGI. This CDR3 spans 13 amino acids. CDR3 in amino acids: CASTYDRNQPQHF. Here the CDR3 DNA reads TGTGCCAGCACCTACGATAGGAATCAGCCCCAGCATTTT.

Comments on this clone: The junction departs from the called germline gene at one end, perhaps through a read error. The CDR3 DNA reads as TGTGCCACCAGTGCCAGCTCTGGAAACACCATATATTTT. Protein product: CATSASSGNTIYF. The rearrangement uses TRBV2 and TRBJ1-3; D not certain. The CDR3 has 13 amino acids. CDR1 and CDR2 from the germline V gene are SNHLY and FYNNEI.

Points on this clone: The same CDR3 is also encoded by other DNA sequences in this sample. The chain joins TRBV7-9 to TRBJ1-3; D gene ambiguous. V lost 5 bases and J 0 bases, leaving 5 bases between the germline ends. This CDR3 has 13 amino acids. The germline V gene encodes CDR1 SEHNR and CDR2 FQNEAQ (reference sequence). The CDR3, as DNA: TGTGCCAGCAGCCTTACCTCTGGAAACACCATATATTTT. This sequence encodes CASSLTSGNTIYF. The entire variable domain, with the rest obtained from reference TRBV7-9 and TRBJ1-3, is as follows: DTGVSQNPRHKITKRGQNVTFRCDPISEHNRLYWYRQTLGQGPEFLTYFQNEAQLEKSRLLSDRFSAERPKGSFSTLEIQRTEQGDSAMYLCASSLTSGNTIYFGEGSWLTVV.

The chain recombines TRBV30 with TRBJ2-1, with TRBD1 identical over 8 bases. The CDR3 is 12 residues long. Trimming at V came to 8 bases and at J to 2 bases, leaving 2 bases not matched to a gene. Germline CDR1 reads GTSNPN; CDR2 reads SVGIG (reference sequence). The CDR3 region has the DNA TGTGCCGCGGACAGGGCCTACAATGAGCAGTTCTTC. Translation: CAADRAYNEQFF.

The chain carries TRBV5-1 and TRBJ1-1, with TRBD1 identical over 8 bases. Trimming cost V 3 bases and J 5 bases; bases outside gene matches: 9. The V gene's germline CDR1 is SGHRS and CDR2 YFSETQ. The CDR3 has 15 amino acids. The DNA for the CDR3 is TGCGCCAGCAGCTACCGTAGACAGGGGTTGACTGAAGCTTTCTTT. Its translation: CASSYRRQGLTEAFF.

The V gene is TRBV7-8, the J gene TRBJ1-1, with TRBD1 as a possible D gene (5 bases). V was clipped by 0 bases and J by 6 bases, with 17 bases between them. Germline V gene sequence: CDR1 SGHVS, CDR2 FQNEAQ. This CDR3 has 16 residues. CDR3 DNA: TGTGCCAGCAGCTTAGCATTAGGGGCGCGCAGTTCTGAAGCTTTCTTT. This sequence encodes CASSLALGARSSEAFF.

V usage is TRBV5-4 and J usage is TRBJ2-7, with D possibly being TRBD1 (5 bases). Deletions cut 0 bases from V and 6 bases from J, with 10 bases between. This CDR3 contains 13 residues. Germline V CDR1 and CDR2: SGHNT, YYREEE (reference sequence). The CDR3 DNA follows: TGTGCCAGCAGCTTGGAAGGGGTGCGCGAGCAGTACTTC. Residues: CASSLEGVREQYF.

This chain joins TRBV9 and TRBJ2-4; 9 nucleotides match TRBD1. This CDR3 is built from 18 residues. Looked up from germline, CDR1 is SGDLS and CDR2 is YYNGEE. V shed 3 bases and J 2 bases; nucleotides not matched to a gene: 12. The CDR3 region is CASSADGQGWWTKNIQYF. The CDR3, as DNA: TGTGCCAGCAGCGCGGACGGACAGGGGTGGTGGACCAAAAACATTCAGTACTTC.

The CDR3 spells CASSPTPGNTIYF. The CDR3 bases are TGTGCCAGCAGCCCGACCCCCGGAAACACCATATATTTT. The chain joins TRBV5-4 to TRBJ1-3; D unclear. V dropped 4 bases and J dropped 4 bases, with 9 bases sitting between them. The CDR3 totals 13 residues. Germline V lookup: CDR1 SGHNT, CDR2 YYREEE (reference sequence).

This chain uses TRBV28 with TRBJ2-3, with no clear D. The CDR3 totals 16 residues. Per the germline V gene, CDR1 is MDHEN and CDR2 is SYDVKM. V was trimmed by 8 bases and J by 4 bases, leaving 22 bases between them. The CDR3 protein is CASGTRIPRLADTQYF. The CDR3 bases are TGTGCCAGCGGAACCCGGATTCCAAGGTTGGCAGATACGCAGTATTTT.